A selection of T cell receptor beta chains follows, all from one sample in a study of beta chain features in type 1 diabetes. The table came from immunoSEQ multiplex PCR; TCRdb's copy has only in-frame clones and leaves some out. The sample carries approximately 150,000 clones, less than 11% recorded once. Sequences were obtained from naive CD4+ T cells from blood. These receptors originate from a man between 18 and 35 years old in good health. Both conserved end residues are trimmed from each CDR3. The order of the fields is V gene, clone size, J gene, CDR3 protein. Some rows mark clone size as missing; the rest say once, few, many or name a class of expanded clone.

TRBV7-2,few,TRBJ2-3,ASSPAVDTQY
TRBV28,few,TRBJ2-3,ASSRQGGTDTQY
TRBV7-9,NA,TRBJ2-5,ASSLVAETQY
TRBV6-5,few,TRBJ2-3,ASSFRGGSTDTQY
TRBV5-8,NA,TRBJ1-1,ASSPRIFRRNTEAF
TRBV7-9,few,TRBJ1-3,ASSLASGAISGNTIY
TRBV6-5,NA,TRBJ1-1,ASSSIRTTGTEAF
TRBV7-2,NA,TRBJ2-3,AGSSRTGGATDTQY
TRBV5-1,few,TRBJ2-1,ASSLVAGGPYNEQF
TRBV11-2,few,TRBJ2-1,ASSLGGTARSSYNEQF
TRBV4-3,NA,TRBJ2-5,ASSQFRDSPRGETQY
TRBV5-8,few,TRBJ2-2,ASIKGLLTGELF
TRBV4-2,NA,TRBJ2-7,ASSSPIETYEQY
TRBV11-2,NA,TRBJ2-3,ASSPGADTQY
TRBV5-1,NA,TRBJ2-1,ASSLSTSGVYNEQF